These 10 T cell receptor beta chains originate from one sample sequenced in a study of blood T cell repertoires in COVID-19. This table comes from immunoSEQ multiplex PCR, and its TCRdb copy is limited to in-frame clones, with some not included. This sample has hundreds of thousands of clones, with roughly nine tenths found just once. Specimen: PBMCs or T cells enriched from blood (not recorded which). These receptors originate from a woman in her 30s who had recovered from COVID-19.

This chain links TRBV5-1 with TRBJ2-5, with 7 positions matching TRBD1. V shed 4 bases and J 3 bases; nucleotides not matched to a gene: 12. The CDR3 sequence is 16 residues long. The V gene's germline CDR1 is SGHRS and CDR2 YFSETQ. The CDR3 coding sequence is TGCGCCAGCAGCCCCATGTCCACAGGGGCGGAAGAGACCCAGTACTTC. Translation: CASSPMSTGAEETQYF.

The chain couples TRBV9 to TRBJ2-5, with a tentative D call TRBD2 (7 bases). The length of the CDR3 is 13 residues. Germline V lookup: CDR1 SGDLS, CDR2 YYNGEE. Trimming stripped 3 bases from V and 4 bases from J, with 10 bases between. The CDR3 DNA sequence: TGTGCCAGCAGCGCCGGGGGGCGAGAGACCCAGTACTTC. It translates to CASSAGGRETQYF. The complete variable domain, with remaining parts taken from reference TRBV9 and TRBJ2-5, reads DSGVTQTPKHLITATGQRVTLRCSPRSGDLSVYWYQQSLDQGLQFLIQYYNGEERAKGNILERFSAQQFPDLHSELNLSSLELGDSALYFCASSAGGRETQYFGPGTRLLVL.

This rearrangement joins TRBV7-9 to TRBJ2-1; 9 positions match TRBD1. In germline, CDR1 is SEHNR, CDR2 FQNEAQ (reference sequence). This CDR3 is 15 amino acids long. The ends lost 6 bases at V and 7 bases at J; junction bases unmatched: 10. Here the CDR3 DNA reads TGTGCCAGCAGAGTTACAGGGGGCGCTTGGAATGAGCAGTTCTTC. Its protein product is CASRVTGGAWNEQFF. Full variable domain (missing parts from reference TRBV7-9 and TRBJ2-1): DTGVSQNPRHKITKRGQNVTFRCDPISEHNRLYWYRQTLGQGPEFLTYFQNEAQLEKSRLLSDRFSAERPKGSFSTLEIQRTEQGDSAMYLCASRVTGGAWNEQFFGPGTRLTVL.

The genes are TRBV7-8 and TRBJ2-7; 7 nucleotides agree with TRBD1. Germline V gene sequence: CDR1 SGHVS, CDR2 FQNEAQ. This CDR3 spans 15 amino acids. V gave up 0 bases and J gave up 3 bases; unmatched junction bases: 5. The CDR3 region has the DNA TGTGCCAGCAGCTTAGCCGTCCGGGACAGCTACGAGCAGTACTTC. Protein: CASSLAVRDSYEQYF.

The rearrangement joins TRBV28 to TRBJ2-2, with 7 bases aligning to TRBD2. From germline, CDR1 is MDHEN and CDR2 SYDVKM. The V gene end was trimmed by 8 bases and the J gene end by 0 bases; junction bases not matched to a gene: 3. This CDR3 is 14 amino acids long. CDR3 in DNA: TGTGCCAGCTGGGGGGGAGCGAACACCGGGGAGCTGTTTTTT. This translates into CASWGGANTGELFF.

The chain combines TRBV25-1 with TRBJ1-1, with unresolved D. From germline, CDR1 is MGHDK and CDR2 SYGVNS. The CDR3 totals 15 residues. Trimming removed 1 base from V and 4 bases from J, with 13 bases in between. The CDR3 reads CASSESTPKSTEAFF. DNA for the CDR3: TGTGCCAGCAGTGAATCCACCCCCAAGAGCACTGAAGCTTTCTTT.

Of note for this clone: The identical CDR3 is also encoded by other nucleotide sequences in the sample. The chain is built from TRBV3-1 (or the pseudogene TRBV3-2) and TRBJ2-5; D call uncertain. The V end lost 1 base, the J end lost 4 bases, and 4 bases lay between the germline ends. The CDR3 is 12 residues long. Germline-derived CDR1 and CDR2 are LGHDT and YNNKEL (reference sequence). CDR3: CASSQGGETQYF. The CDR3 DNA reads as TGTGCCAGCAGCCAAGGAGGAGAGACCCAGTACTTC.

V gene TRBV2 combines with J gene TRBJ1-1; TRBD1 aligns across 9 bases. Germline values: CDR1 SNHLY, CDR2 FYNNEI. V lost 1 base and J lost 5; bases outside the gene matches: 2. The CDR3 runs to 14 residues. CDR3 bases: TGTGCCAGCAGTGAAGGACAGGGGGGAACTGAAGCTTTCTTT. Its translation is CASSEGQGGTEAFF.

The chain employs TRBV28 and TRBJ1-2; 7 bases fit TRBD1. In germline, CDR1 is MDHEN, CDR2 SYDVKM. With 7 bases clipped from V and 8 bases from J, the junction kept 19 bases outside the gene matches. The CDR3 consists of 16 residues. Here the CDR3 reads CASTLSAGQLAFGYTF. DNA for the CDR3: TGTGCCAGCACCCTAAGTGCGGGACAGTTGGCTTTCGGCTACACCTTC.

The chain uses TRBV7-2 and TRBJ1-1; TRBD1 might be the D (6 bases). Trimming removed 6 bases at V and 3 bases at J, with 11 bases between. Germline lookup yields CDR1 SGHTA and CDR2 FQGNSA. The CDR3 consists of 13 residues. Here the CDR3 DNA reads TGTGCCAGCAGAATTAAGGGGGACACTGAAGCTTTCTTT. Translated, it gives CASRIKGDTEAFF.